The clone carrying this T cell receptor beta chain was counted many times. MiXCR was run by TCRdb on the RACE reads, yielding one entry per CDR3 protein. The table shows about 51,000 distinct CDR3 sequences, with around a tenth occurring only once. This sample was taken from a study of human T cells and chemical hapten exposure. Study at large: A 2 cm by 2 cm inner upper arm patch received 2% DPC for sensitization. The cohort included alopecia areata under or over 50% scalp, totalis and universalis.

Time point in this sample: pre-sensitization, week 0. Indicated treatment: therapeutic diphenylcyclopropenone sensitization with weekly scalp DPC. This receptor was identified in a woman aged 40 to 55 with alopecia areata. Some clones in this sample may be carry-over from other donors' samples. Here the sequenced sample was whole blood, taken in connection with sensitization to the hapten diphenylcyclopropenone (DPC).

The CDR3 DNA sequence: TGTGCCAGCAGTGACGGGACTGCTACCGGCTACGAGCAGTACTTC. Protein product: CASSDGTATGYEQYF. The rearrangement uses TRBV6-1 and TRBJ2-7; weak D call: TRBD2 (6 bases). V lost 3 bases and J lost 3, with 15 bases in between. The CDR3 extends over 15 amino acids. CDR1 MNHNS and CDR2 SASEGT come from the germline V gene.